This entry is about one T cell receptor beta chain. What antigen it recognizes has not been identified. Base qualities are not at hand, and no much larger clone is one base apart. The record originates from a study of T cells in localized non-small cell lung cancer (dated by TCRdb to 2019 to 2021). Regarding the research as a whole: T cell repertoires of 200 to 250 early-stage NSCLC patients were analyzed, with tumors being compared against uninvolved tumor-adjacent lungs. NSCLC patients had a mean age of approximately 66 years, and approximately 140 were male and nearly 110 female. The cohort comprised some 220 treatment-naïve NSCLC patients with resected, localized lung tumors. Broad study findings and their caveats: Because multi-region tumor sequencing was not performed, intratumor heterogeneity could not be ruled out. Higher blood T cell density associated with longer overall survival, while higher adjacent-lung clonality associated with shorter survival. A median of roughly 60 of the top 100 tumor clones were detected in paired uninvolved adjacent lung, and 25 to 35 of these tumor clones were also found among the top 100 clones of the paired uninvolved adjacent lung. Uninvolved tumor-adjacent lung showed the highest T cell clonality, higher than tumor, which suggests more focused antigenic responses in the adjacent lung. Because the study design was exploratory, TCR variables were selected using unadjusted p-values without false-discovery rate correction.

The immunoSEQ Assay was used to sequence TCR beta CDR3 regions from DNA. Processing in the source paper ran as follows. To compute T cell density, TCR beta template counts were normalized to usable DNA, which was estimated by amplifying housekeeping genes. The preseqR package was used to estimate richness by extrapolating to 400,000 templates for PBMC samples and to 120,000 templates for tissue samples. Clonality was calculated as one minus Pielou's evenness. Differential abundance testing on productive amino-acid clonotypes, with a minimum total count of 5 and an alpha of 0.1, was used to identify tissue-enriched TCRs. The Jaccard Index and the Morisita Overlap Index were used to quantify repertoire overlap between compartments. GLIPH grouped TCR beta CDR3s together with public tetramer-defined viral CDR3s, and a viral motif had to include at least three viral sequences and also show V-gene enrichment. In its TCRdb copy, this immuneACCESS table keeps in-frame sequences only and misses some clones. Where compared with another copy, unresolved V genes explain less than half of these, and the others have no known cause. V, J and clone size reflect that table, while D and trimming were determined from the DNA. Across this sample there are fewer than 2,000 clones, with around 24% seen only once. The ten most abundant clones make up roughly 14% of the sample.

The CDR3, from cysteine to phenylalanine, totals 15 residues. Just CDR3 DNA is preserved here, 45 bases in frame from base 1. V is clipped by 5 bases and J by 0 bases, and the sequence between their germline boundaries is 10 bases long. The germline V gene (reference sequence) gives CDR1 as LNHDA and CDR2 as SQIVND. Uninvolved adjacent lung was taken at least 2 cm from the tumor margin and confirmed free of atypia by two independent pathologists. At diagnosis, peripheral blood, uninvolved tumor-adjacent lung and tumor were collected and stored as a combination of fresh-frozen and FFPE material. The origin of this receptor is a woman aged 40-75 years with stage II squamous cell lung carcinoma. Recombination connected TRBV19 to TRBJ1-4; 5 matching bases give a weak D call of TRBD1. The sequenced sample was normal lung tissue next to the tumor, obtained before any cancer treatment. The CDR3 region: CASSAGIATNEKLFF. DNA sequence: TGTGCCAGTAGTGCAGGGATTGCAACTAATGAAAAACTGTTTTTT.